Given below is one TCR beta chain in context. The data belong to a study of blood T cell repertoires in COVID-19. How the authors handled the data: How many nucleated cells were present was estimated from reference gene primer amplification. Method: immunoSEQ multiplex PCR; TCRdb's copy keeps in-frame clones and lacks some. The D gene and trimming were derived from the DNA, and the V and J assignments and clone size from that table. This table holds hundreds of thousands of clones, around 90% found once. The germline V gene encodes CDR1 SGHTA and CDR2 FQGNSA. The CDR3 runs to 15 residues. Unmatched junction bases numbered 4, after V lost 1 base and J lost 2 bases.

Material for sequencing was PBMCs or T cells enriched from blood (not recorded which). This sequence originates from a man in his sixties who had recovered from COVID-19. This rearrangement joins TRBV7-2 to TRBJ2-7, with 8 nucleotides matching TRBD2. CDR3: CASSLDPGGAYEQYF. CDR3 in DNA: TGTGCCAGCAGCTTAGATCCGGGGGGGGCCTACGAGCAGTACTTC.